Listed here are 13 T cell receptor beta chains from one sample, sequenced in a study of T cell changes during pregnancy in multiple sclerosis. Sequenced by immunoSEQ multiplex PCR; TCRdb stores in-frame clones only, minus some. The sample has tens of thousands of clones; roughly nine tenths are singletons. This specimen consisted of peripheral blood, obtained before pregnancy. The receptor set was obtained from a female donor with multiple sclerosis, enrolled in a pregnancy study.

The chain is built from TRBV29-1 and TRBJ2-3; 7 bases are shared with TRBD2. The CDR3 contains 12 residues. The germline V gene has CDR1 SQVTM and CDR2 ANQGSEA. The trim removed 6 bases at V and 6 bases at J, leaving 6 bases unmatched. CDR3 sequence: CSVRGGKDTQYF. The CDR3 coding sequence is TGCAGCGTCCGGGGAGGGAAGGATACGCAGTATTTT.

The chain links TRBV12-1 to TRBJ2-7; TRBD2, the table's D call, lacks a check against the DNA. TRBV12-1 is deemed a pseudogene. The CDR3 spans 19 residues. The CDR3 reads CASSLAPAIWRRPWYEQYF. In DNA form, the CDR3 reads TGTGCCAGCAGCTTGGCACCCGCCATTTGGAGGCGCCCGTGGTACGAGCAGTACTTC.

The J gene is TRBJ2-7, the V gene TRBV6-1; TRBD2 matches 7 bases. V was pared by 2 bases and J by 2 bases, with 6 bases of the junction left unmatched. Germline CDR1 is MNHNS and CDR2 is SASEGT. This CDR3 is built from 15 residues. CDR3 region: CASSEPERGAYEQYF. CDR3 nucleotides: TGTGCCAGCAGTGAACCGGAGCGGGGAGCCTACGAGCAGTACTTC.

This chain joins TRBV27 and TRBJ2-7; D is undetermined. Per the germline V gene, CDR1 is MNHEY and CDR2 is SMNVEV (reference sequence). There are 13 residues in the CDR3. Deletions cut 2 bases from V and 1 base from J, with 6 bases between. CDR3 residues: CASSLRVSYEQYF. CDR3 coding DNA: TGTGCCAGCAGTTTACGGGTTTCCTACGAGCAGTACTTC.

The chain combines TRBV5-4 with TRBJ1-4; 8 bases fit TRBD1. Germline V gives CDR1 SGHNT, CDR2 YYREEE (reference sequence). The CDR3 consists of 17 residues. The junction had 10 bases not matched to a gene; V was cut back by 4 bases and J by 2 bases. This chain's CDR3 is CASSTWTGRYTNEKLFF. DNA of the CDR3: TGTGCCAGCAGCACTTGGACAGGGCGGTATACTAATGAAAAACTGTTTTTT.

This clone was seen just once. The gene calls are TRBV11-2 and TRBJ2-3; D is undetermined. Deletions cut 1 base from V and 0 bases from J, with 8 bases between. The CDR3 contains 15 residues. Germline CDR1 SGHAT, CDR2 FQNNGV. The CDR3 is CASSLVAVSTDTQYF. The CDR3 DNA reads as TGTGCCAGCAGCTTAGTCGCAGTCAGCACAGATACGCAGTATTTT.

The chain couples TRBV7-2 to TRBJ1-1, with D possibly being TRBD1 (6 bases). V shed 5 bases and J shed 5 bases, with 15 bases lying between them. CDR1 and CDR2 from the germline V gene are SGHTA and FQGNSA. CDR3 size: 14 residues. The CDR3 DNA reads TGTGCCAGCAGCCGTACAGGGCCGGGGACTGAAGCTTTCTTT. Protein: CASSRTGPGTEAFF.

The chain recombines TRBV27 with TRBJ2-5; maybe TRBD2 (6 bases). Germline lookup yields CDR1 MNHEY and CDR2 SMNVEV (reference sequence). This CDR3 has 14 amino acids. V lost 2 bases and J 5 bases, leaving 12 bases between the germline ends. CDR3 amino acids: CASSLSGPDETQYF. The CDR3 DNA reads TGTGCCAGCAGTTTAAGCGGGCCAGACGAGACCCAGTACTTC.

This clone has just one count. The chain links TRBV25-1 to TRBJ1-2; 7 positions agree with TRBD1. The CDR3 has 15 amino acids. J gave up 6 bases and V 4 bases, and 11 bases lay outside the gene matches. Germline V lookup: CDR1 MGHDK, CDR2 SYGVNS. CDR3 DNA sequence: TGTGCCAGCAGTGCATACATAGGACAGGCGAATGGCTACACCTTC. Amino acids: CASSAYIGQANGYTF.

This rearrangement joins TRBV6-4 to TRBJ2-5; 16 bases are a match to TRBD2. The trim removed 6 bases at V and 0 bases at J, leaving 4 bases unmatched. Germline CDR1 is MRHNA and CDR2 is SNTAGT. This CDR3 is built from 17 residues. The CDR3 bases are TGTGCCAGCAGGGGGACTAGCGGGGGGGTCTACCAAGAGACCCAGTACTTC. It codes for CASRGTSGGVYQETQYF.

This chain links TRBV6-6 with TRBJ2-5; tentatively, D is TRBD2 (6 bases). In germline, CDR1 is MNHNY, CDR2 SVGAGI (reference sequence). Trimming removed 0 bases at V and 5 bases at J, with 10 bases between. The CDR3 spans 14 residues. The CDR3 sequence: CASSYSEGRETQYF. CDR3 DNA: TGTGCCAGCAGTTACTCGGAGGGACGGGAGACCCAGTACTTC.

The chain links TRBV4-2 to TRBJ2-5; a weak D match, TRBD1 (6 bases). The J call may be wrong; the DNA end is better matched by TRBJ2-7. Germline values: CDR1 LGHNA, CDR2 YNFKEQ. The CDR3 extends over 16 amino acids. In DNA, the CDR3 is TGTGCCAGCAGCCAAGGGGCACAGGGTATGTCCTACGAGCAGTACTTC. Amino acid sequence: CASSQGAQGMSYEQYF.

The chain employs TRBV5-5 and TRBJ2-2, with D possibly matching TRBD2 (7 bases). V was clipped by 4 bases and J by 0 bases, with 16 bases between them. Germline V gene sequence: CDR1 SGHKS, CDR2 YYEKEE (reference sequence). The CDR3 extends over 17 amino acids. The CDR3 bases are TGTGCCAGCAGCCCCTATAGGGGGGGCGCGAACACCGGGGAGCTGTTTTTT. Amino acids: CASSPYRGGANTGELFF.